This entry lists 15 T cell receptor beta chains sequenced from one sample in a study of T-cell memory formation after mild COVID-19. TCRdb fed the 5' RACE reads into MiXCR, producing one record per CDR3 protein. The table records a few hundred thousand distinct CDR3 sequences, approximately 23% of them present only once. Sequenced input: PBMCs or a T cell subset sorted from them (not recorded which). The receptors come from an adult woman who had mild COVID-19 (a few samples of this study predate the infection). Cell type and time point are not known.

This chain joins TRBV20-1 and TRBJ1-2; 9 positions match TRBD1. J gave up 8 bases and V 5 bases, and 9 bases lay outside the gene matches. The CDR3 is 13 residues long. CDR1 DFQATT and CDR2 SNEGSKA come from the germline V gene (reference sequence). CDR3 protein: CSAPRQGGIGYTF. As DNA, the CDR3 is TGCAGTGCTCCCCGACAGGGGGGGATAGGCTACACCTTC.

This clonotype appeared many times. The chain joins TRBV3-1 to TRBJ2-4; no clear D gene. The CDR3 runs 11 residues. Germline loops: CDR1 LGHDT, CDR2 YNNKEL (reference sequence). V lost 4 bases to trimming and J lost 7 bases, with 5 bases between them. Written as DNA, the CDR3 is TGTGCCAGCAGCCTCCGGAACATTCAGTACTTC. Translated, it gives CASSLRNIQYF.

The V and J genes are TRBV6-1 and TRBJ1-1, with TRBD1 matching 8 bases. CDR3 length: 14 residues. Trimming removed 7 bases from V and 4 bases from J; junction bases left unmatched: 8. The germline CDR1 and CDR2 sequences are MNHNS and SASEGT. The CDR3 sequence is CASIFGGQGTEAFF. The CDR3 nucleotides read TGTGCCAGCATTTTCGGAGGACAGGGCACTGAAGCTTTCTTT.

This clonotype was seen a handful of times. This chain joins TRBV4-1 and TRBJ2-2, with 7 bases fitting TRBD1. There are 15 residues in the CDR3. CDR1 MGHRA and CDR2 YSYEKL come from the germline V gene. Trimming removed 4 bases from V and 5 bases from J; junction bases left unmatched: 7. DNA of the CDR3: TGCGCCAGCAGCCCCATACCGACAGGGACCGGGGAGCTGTTTTTT. Amino acid sequence: CASSPIPTGTGELFF.

The chain is built from TRBV24-1 and TRBJ2-3, with 14 bases fitting TRBD2. The V segment lost 9 bases and the J segment 4 bases; nucleotides outside the gene matches: 8. The CDR3 runs to 16 residues. The V gene's germline CDR1 is KGHDR and CDR2 SFDVKD. CDR3 in amino acids: CATSAGTSGRADTQYF. CDR3 sequence (DNA): TGTGCCACCTCGGCCGGGACTAGCGGGAGAGCAGATACGCAGTATTTT.

The chain joins TRBV9 to TRBJ1-1; D is unresolved. This CDR3 comprises 18 residues. V dropped 0 bases and J dropped 1 base, with 19 bases sitting between them. Germline-derived CDR1 and CDR2 are SGDLS and YYNGEE. CDR3 bases: TGTGCCAGCAGCGTAGATGTGGTCCTATTAGTTCGGAACACTGAAGCTTTCTTT. It specifies CASSVDVVLLVRNTEAFF.

In this sample, this clonotype turned up many times. This chain uses TRBV27 with TRBJ2-1; D might be TRBD1 (5 bases). Trimming shortened V by 5 bases and J by 6 bases, and 14 bases separated the two germline ends. Germline CDR1 MNHEY, CDR2 SMNVEV (reference sequence). The CDR3 spans 14 residues. In nucleotides, the CDR3 is TGTGCCAGCAGTCCCCTCCTTAGGGGCAATGAGCAGTTCTTC. It is translated as CASSPLLRGNEQFF.

The table lists this clonotype with a few counts. The J gene is TRBJ2-5, the V gene TRBV25-1; possible D gene TRBD1, 5 bases. The V gene lost 3 bases and the J gene lost 5 bases, with 16 bases spanning the gap. CDR3 length equals 15 residues. From germline, CDR1 is MGHDK and CDR2 SYGVNS. Written as DNA, the CDR3 is TGTGCCAGCAGTGATCAGACAGTGCGAGTCGAGACCCAGTACTTC. It codes for CASSDQTVRVETQYF.

The V call is TRBV6-5, the J call TRBJ2-1; 10 bases align to TRBD2. V was pared by 10 bases and J by 4 bases, with 4 bases of the junction left unmatched. Germline V gene sequence: CDR1 MNHEY, CDR2 SVGAGI. The CDR3 is 13 amino acids. This CDR3 reads CATKREGYNEQFF. For the CDR3, the DNA is TGTGCCACCAAGCGGGAGGGGTACAATGAGCAGTTCTTC.

This clonotype was seen many times. The chain links TRBV5-4 to TRBJ2-1; D is ambiguous. V shed 1 base and J shed 8 bases, with 4 bases lying between them. CDR3 length equals 11 residues. The V gene's germline CDR1 is SGHNT and CDR2 YYREEE (reference sequence). DNA for the CDR3: TGTGCCAGCAGCTTGCTCGATGAGCAGTTCTTC. It yields the protein CASSLLDEQFF. Variable domain in full (rest from reference TRBV5-4 and TRBJ2-1): ETGVTQSPTHLIKTRGQQVTLRCSSQSGHNTVSWYQQALGQGPQFIFQYYREEENGRGNFPPRFSGLQFPNYSSELNVNALELDDSALYLCASSLLDEQFFGPGTRLTVL.

V gene TRBV6-1 combines with J gene TRBJ2-1, with 11 bases matching TRBD2. Per the germline V gene, CDR1 is MNHNS and CDR2 is SASEGT. V trimming: 2 bases; J trimming: 10 bases; junction bases outside the gene matches: 7. This CDR3 has 15 residues. This CDR3 is CASSEIAGGPGEQFF. The CDR3 DNA follows: TGTGCCAGCAGTGAAATAGCGGGAGGGCCGGGGGAGCAGTTCTTC.

The chain combines TRBV29-1 with TRBJ1-5, with unresolved D. V was shortened by 5 bases and J by 1 base, with 12 bases between the two germline ends. Germline V CDR1 and CDR2: SQVTM, ANQGSEA. The CDR3 totals 14 residues. As DNA, the CDR3 is TGCAGCGTTCACGGTCCATCGAGCAATCAGCCCCAGCATTTT. It is translated as CSVHGPSSNQPQHF.

The chain is built from TRBV25-1 and TRBJ2-1, with D perhaps matching TRBD2 (5 bases). Germline V gene data show CDR1 as MGHDK and CDR2 as SYGVNS. The V end lost 3 bases, the J end lost 6 bases, and 15 bases lay between the germline ends. The CDR3 length is 15 residues. CDR3 residues: CASSETGFWSNEQFF. The CDR3 nucleotides are TGTGCCAGCAGTGAGACGGGGTTCTGGAGCAATGAGCAGTTCTTC.

This clonotype was seen a handful of times. The genes are TRBV4-1 and TRBJ2-2; tentatively, D is TRBD2 (6 bases). Germline CDR1 and CDR2: MGHRA and YSYEKL. This CDR3 has 15 amino acids. Trimming stripped 0 bases from V and 4 bases from J, with 9 bases between. CDR3 sequence (DNA): TGCGCCAGCAGCCAAGAATACGGGAGCACCGGGGAGCTGTTTTTT. Its protein is CASSQEYGSTGELFF.

The chain has TRBV9 and TRBJ2-2; either TRBD1 or TRBD2 may supply D (7 bases each). Germline CDR1 SGDLS, CDR2 YYNGEE. The CDR3 contains 14 residues. The V and J ends lost 6 bases and 4 bases respectively, with 13 bases between them. CDR3: CASKGGTATGELFF. In DNA form, the CDR3 reads TGTGCCAGCAAGGGGGGGACAGCCACCGGGGAGCTGTTTTTT.